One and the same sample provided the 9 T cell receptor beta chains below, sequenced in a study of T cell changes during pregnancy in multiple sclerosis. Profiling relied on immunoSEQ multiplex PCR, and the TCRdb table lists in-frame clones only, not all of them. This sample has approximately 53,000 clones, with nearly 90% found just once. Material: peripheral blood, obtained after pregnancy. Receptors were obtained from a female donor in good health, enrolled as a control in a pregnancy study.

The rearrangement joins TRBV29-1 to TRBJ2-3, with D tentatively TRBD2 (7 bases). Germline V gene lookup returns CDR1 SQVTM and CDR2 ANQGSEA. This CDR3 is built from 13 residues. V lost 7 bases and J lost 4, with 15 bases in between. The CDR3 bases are TGCAGCGCCGAGAGGGGGAGGGCAGATACGCAGTATTTT. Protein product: CSAERGRADTQYF.

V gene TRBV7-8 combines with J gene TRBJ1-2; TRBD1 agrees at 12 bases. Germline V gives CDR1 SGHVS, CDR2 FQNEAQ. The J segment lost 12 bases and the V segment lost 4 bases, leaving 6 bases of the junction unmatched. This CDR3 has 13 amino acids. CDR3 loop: CASSSSGTGGHTF. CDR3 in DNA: TGTGCCAGCAGCTCCTCCGGGACAGGGGGCCACACCTTC.

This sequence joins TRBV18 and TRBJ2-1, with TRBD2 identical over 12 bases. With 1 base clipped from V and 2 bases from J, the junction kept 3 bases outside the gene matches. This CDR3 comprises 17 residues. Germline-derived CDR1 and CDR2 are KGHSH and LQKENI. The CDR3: CASSPQTSGGTYNEQFF. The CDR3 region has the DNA TGTGCCAGCTCACCACAAACTAGCGGGGGGACCTACAATGAGCAGTTCTTC. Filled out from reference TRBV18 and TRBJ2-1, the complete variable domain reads NAGVMQNPRHLVRRRGQEARLRCSPMKGHSHVYWYRQLPEEGLKFMVYLQKENIIDESGMPKERFSAEFPKEGPSILRIQQVVRGDSAAYFCASSPQTSGGTYNEQFFGPGTRLTVL.

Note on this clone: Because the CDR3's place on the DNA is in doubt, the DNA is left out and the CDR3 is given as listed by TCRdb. CDR3 protein: CASSSSTLTDTQYF. This chain connects TRBV5-8 to TRBJ2-3; TRBD2 is the table's D call and was not checked against the DNA. With termini counted, the CDR3 has 14 amino acids. The germline V gene has CDR1 SGHTS and CDR2 YDEGEE.

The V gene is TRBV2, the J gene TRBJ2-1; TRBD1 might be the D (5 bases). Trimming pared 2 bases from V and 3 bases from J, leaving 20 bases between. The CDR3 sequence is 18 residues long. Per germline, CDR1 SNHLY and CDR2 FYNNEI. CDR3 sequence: CASSEQMDTAGIYNEQFF. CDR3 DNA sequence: TGTGCCAGCAGTGAACAGATGGACACGGCTGGGATCTACAATGAGCAGTTCTTC.

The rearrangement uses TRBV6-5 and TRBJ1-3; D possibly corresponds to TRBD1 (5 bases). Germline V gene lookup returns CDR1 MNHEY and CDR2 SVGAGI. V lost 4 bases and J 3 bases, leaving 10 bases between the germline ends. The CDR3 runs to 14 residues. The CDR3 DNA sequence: TGTGCCAGCAGTTCCCGCAGGGATGGAAACACCATATATTTT. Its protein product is CASSSRRDGNTIYF.

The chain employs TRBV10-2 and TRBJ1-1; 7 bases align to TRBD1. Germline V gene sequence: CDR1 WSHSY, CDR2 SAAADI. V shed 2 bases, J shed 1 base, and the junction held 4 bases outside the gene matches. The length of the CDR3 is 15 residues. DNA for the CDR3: TGCGCCAGCAGTGAGCCGTCAGGGGGGAACACTGAAGCTTTCTTT. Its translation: CASSEPSGGNTEAFF.

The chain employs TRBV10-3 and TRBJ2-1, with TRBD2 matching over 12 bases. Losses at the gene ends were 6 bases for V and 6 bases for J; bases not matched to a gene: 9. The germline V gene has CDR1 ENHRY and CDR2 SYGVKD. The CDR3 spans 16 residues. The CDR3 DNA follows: TGTGCCATCAGCGCCGGACTAGCGGGGTTAGGCAATGAGCAGTTCTTC. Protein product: CAISAGLAGLGNEQFF.

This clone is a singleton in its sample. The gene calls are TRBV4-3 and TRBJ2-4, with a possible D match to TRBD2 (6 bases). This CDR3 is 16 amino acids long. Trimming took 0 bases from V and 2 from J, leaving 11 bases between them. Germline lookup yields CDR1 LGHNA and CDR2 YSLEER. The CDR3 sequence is CASSQDAAGPKNIQYF. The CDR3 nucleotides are TGCGCCAGCAGCCAAGATGCGGCGGGACCCAAAAACATTCAGTACTTC.